This T cell receptor (beta chain) was identified during a study of identical twins. The study, taken as a whole, reports: For cord blood, abundant beta clonotypes had fewer insertions, unlike memory repertoires, which showed none.

TCRdb used MiXCR to reprocess the 5' RACE reads, holding one entry per CDR3 protein. The repertoire holds fewer than 500,000 distinct CDR3 sequences, with roughly an eighth as singletons. V was shortened by 1 base and J by 3 bases, with 15 bases between the two germline ends. Germline CDR1 reads SEHNR; CDR2 reads FQNEAQ (reference sequence). CDR3 length: 16 residues. In the case of this clonotype: Antigen: not known.

The same sample was also used in a study of yellow fever vaccine responses in identical twins.

This chain joins TRBV7-9 and TRBJ1-2, with no clear D. This clonotype was sampled from a woman younger than 30 in good health. The sequenced material came from CD4+ T cells sorted from blood. The CDR3 region has the DNA TGTGCCAGCAGCTTAGTTCCGGTCGGAGGCCACTATGGCTACACCTTC. Protein product: CASSLVPVGGHYGYTF.